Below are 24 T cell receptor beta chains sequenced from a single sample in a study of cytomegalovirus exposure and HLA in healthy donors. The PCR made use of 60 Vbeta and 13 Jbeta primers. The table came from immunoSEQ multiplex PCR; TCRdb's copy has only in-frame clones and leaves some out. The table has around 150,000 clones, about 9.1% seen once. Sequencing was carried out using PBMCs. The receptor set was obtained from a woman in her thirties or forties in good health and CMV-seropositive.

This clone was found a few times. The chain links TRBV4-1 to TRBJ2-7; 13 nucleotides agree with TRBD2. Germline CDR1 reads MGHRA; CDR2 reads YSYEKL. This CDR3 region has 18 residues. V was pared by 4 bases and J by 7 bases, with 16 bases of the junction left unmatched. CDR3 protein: CASSPTSGGARGTKEQYF. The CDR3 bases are TGCGCCAGCAGCCCTACTAGCGGGGGGGCCCGGGGCACTAAGGAGCAGTACTTC.

CDR3 in DNA: TGTGCCAGCAGTTTCGCACAGGGTGGCTACACCTTC. It specifies CASSFAQGGYTF. The genes are TRBV28 and TRBJ1-2; a weak D match, TRBD1 (6 bases). Per germline, CDR1 MDHEN and CDR2 SYDVKM. V lost 3 bases and J 7 bases, leaving 9 bases between the germline ends. CDR3 size: 12 residues.

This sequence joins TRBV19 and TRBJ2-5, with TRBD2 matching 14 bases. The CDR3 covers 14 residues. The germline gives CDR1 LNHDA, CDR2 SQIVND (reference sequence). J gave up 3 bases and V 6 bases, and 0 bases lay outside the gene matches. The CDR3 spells CASRTSGGEETQYF. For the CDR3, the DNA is TGTGCCAGTAGGACTAGCGGGGGGGAAGAGACCCAGTACTTC.

The chain's CDR3 is CASTPRGIDTEAFF. The CDR3 bases are TGTGCCAGCACTCCACGGGGAATTGACACTGAAGCTTTCTTT. J is TRBJ1-1 and V is TRBV6-1; the D is unclear. Per the germline V gene, CDR1 is MNHNS and CDR2 is SASEGT. The CDR3 runs 14 residues. Between the trimmed V and J ends, which lost 7 bases and 3 bases, there was a span of 15 bases.

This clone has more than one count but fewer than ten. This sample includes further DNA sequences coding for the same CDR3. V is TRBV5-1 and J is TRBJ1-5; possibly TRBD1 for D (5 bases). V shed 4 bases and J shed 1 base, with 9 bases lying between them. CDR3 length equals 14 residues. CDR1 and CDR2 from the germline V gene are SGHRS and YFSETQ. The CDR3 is CASSLTGSNQPQHF. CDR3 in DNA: TGCGCCAGCAGCCTTACAGGAAGCAATCAGCCCCAGCATTTT.

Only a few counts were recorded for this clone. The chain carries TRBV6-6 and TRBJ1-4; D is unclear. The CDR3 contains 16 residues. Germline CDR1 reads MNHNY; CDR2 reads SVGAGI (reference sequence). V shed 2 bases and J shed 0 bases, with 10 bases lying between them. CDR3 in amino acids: CASSYGETSTNEKLFF. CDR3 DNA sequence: TGTGCCAGCAGTTACGGAGAGACCTCAACTAATGAAAAACTGTTTTTT.

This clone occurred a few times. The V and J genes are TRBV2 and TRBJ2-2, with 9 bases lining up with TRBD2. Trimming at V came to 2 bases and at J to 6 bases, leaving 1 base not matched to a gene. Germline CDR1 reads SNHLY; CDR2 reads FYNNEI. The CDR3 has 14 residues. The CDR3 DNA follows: TGTGCCAGCAGTGAAAGACTAGCGGCCGGGGAGCTGTTTTTT. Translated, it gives CASSERLAAGELFF.

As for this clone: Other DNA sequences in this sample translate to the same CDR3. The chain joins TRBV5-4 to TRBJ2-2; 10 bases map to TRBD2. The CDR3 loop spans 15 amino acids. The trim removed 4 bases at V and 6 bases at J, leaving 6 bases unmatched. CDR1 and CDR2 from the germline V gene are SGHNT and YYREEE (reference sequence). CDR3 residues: CASSQRGGGAGELFF. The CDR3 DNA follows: TGTGCCAGCAGCCAGCGGGGGGGCGGAGCCGGGGAGCTGTTTTTT.

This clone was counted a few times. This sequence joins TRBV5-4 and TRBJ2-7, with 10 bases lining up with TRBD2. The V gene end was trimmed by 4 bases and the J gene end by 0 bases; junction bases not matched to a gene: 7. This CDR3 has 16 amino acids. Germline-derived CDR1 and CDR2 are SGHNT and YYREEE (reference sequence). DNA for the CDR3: TGTGCCAGCAGCCCGACTAGCGGGCTTAGCTCCTACGAGCAGTACTTC. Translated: CASSPTSGLSSYEQYF.

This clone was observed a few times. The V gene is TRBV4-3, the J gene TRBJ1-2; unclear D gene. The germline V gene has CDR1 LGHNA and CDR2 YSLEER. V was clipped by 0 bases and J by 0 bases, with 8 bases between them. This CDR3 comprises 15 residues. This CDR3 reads CASSQDEHPNYGYTF. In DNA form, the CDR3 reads TGCGCCAGCAGCCAAGATGAACACCCTAACTATGGCTACACCTTC.

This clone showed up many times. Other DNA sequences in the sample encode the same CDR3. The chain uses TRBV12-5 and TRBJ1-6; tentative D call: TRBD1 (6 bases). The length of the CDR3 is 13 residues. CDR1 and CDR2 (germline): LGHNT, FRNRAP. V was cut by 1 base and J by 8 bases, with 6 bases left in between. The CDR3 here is CASGLDRDSPLHF. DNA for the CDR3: TGTGCTAGTGGTTTGGACAGGGATTCACCCCTCCACTTT.

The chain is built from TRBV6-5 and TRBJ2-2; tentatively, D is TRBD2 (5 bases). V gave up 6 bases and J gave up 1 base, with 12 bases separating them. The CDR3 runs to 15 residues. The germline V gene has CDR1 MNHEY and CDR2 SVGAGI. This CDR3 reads CASRLRGGNTGELFF. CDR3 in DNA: TGTGCCAGCAGACTCCGTGGAGGGAACACCGGGGAGCTGTTTTTT.

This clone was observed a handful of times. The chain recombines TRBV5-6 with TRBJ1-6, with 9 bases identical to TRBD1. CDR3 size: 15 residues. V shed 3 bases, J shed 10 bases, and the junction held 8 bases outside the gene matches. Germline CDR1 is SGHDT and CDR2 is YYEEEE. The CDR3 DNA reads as TGTGCCAGCAGCTCGGTGGACAGGGGCCAATCACCCCTCCACTTT. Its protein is CASSSVDRGQSPLHF.

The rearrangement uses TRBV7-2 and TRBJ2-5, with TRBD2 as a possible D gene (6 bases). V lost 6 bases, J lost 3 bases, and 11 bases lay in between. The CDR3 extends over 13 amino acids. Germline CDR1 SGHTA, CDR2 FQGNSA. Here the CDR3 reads CASRTTSKETQYF. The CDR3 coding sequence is TGTGCCAGCAGGACGACTAGTAAAGAGACCCAGTACTTC.

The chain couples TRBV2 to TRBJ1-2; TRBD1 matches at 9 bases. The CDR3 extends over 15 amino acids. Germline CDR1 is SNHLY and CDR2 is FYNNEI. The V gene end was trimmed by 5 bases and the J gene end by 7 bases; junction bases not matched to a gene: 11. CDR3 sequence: CASSTDWDRASGYTF. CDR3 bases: TGTGCCAGCAGTACAGATTGGGACAGGGCTTCTGGCTACACCTTC.

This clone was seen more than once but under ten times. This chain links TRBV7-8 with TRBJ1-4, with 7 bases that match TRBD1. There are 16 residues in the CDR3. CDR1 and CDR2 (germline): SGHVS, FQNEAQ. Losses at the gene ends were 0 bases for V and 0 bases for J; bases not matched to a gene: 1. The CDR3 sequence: CASSLAGTATNEKLFF. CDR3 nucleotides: TGTGCCAGCAGCTTAGCGGGGACAGCAACTAATGAAAAACTGTTTTTT. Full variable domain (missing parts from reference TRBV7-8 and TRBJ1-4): GAGVSQSPRYKVAKRGQDVALRCDPISGHVSLFWYQQALGQGPEFLTYFQNEAQLDKSGLPSDRFFAERPEGSVSTLKIQRTQQEDSAVYLCASSLAGTATNEKLFFGSGTQLSVL.

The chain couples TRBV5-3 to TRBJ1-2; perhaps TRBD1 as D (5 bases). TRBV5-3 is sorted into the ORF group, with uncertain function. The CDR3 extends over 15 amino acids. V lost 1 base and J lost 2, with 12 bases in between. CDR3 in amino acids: CARSLRVGGNYGYTF. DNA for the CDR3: TGTGCCAGAAGCTTGAGGGTCGGGGGAAACTATGGCTACACCTTC.

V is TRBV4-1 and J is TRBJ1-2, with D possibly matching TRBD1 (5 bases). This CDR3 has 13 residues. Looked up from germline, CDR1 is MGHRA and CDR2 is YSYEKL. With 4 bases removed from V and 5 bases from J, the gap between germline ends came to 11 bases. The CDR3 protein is CASSPDSGYGYTF. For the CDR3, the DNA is TGCGCCAGCAGCCCCGACAGTGGATATGGCTACACCTTC.

CDR3 amino acids: CASSSRTGVSGANVLTF. The DNA of the CDR3 is TGTGCCAGCAGCTCAAGGACAGGGGTCTCTGGGGCCAACGTCCTGACTTTC. V is TRBV11-2 and J is TRBJ2-6, with TRBD1 identical over 9 bases. This CDR3 region has 17 residues. CDR1 is SGHAT and CDR2 is FQNNGV in the germline V gene. Trimming at V came to 4 bases and at J to 0 bases, leaving 4 bases not matched to a gene.

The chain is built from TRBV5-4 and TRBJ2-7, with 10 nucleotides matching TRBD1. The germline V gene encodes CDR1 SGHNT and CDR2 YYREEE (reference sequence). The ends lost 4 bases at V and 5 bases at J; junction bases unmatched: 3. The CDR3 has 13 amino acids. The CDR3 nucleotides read TGTGCCAGCAGCCAGACAGGGGGCAACGAGCAGTACTTC. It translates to CASSQTGGNEQYF.

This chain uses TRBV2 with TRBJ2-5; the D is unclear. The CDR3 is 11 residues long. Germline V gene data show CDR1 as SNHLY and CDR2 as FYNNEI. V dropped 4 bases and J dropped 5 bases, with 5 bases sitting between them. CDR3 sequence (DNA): TGTGCCAGCAGTGTGAGGGAGACCCAGTACTTC. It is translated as CASSVRETQYF. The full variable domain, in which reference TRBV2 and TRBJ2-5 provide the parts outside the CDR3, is EPEVTQTPSHQVTQMGQEVILRCVPISNHLYFYWYRQILGQKVEFLVSFYNNEISEKSEIFDDQFSVERPDGSNFTLKIRSTKLEDSAMYFCASSVRETQYFGPGTRLLVL.

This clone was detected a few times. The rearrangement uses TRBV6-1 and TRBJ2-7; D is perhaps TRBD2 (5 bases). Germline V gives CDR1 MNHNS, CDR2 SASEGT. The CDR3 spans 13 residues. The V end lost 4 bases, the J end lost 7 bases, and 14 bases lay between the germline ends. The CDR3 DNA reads TGTGCCAGCAGTGGGACCGAGGGTAGAGAGCAGTACTTC. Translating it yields CASSGTEGREQYF.

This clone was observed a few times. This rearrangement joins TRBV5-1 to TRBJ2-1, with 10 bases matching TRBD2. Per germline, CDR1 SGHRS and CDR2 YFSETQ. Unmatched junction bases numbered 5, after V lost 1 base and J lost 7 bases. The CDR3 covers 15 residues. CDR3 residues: CASSLTLAGENEQFF. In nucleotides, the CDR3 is TGCGCCAGCAGCTTGACCCTAGCGGGGGAGAATGAGCAGTTCTTC.

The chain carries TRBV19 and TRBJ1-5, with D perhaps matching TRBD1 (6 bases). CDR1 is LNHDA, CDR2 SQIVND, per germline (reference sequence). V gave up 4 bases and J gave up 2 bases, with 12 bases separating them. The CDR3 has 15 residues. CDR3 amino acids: CASSKGRGGNQPQHF. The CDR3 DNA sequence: TGTGCCAGTAGTAAAGGCAGGGGAGGCAATCAGCCCCAGCATTTT. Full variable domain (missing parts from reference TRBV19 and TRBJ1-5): DGGITQSPKYLFRKEGQNVTLSCEQNLNHDAMYWYRQDPGQGLRLIYYSQIVNDFQKGDIAEGYSVSREKKESFPLTVTSAQKNPTAFYLCASSKGRGGNQPQHFGDGTRLSIL.